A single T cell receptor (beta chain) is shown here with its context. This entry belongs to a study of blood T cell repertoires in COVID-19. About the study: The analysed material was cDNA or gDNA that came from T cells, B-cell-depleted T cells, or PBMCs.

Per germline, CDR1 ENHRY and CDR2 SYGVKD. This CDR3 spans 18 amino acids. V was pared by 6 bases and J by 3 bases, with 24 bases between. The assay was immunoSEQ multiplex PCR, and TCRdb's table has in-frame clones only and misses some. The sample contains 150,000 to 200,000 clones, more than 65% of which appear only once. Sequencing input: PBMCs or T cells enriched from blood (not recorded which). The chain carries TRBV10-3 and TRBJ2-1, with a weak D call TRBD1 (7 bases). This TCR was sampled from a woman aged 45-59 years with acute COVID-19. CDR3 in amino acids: CAISPFQTGRSDYNEQFF. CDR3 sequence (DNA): TGTGCCATCAGCCCCTTTCAGACAGGGAGGTCGGACTACAATGAGCAGTTCTTC.